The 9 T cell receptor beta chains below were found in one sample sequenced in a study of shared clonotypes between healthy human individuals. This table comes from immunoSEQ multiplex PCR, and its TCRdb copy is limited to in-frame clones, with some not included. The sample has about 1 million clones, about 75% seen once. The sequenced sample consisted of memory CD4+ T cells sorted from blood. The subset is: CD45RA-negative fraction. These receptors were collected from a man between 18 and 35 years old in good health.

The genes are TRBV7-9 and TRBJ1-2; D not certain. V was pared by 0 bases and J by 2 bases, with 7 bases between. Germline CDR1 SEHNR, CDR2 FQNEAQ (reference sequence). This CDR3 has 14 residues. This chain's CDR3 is CASSLAGENYGYTF. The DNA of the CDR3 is TGTGCCAGCAGCTTAGCTGGGGAAAACTATGGCTACACCTTC.

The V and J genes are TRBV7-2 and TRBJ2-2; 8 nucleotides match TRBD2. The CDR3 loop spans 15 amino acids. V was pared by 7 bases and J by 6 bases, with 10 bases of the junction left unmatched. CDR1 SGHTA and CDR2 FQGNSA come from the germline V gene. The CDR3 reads CASTPGGGVPGELFF. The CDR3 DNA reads TGTGCCAGCACCCCGGGAGGGGGGGTGCCCGGGGAGCTGTTTTTT.

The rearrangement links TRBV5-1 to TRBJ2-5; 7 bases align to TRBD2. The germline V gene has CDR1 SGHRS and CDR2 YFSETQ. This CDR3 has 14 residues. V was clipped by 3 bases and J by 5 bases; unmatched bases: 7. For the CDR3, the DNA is TGCGCCAGCAGCTACCGGGGAGGGGAGGAGACCCAGTACTTC. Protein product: CASSYRGGEETQYF.

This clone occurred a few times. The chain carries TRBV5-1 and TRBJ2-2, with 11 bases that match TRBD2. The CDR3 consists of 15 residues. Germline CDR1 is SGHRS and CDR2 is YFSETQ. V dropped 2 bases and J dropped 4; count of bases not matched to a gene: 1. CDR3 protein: CASSFTSGGTGELFF. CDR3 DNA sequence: TGCGCCAGCAGCTTCACTAGCGGGGGCACCGGGGAGCTGTTTTTT.

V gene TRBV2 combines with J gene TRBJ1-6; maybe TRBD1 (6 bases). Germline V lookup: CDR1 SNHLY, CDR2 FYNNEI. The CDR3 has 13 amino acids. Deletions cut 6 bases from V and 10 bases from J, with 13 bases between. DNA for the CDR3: TGTGCCAGCAGGGGGGGGCTGAGGTCACCCCTCCACTTT. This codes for CASRGGLRSPLHF.

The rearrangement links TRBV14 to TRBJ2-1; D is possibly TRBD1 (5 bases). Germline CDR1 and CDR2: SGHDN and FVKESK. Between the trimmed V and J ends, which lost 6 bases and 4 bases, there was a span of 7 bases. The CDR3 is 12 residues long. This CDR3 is CASSRQYNEQFF. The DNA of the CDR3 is TGTGCCAGCAGTCGACAGTACAATGAGCAGTTCTTC.

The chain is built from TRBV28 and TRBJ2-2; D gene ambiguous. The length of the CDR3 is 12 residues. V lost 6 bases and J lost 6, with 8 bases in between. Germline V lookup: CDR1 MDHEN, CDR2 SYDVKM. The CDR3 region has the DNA TGTGCCAGCAGCCTAGAGGCCGGGGAGCTGTTTTTT. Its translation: CASSLEAGELFF.

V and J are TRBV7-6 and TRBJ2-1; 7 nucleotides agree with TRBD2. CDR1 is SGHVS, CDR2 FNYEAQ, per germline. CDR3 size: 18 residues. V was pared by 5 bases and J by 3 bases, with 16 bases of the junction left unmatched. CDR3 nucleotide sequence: TGTGCCAGCAGCACAGGACTGATCGATTCGGGGGGCTACAATGAGCAGTTCTTC. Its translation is CASSTGLIDSGGYNEQFF.

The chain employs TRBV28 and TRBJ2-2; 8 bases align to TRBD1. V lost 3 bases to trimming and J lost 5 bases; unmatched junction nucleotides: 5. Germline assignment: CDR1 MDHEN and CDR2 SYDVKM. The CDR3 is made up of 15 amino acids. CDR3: CASSFRTGPTGELFF. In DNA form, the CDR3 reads TGTGCCAGCAGTTTCCGGACAGGGCCGACCGGGGAGCTGTTTTTT. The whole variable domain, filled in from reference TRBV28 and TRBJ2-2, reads DVKVTQSSRYLVKRTGEKVFLECVQDMDHENMFWYRQDPGLGLRLIYFSYDVKMKEKGDIPEGYSVSREKKERFSLILESASTNQTSMYLCASSFRTGPTGELFFGEGSRLTVL.